The source of this T cell receptor beta chain is a study of regulatory T cells in long-lasting Graves disease. The time point: persistent/refractory GD, antithyroid drugs over 5 years with positive TRAb. The TCR library was made from RNA that had been extracted from PBMCs in TRIzol. Arm-PCR of CDR3 regions and iRepertoire HTBI primers were used to build TCR beta libraries. In TCRdb, the multiplex PCR reads were re-called with MiXCR into one record per CDR3 protein. In the table there are 400,000 to 500,000 distinct CDR3 sequences, around a fifth of which are singletons. Sequencing was performed on peripheral blood mononuclear cells (PBMCs), taken when the disease was refractory, from a patient treated with antithyroid drugs. This clonotype was sampled from a female donor with Graves disease.

The CDR3 nucleotides read TGTGCCAGCAGTCGTGGAAGACCCGGGACAGTCTTCGGCGGGTCCTACGAGCAGTACTTC. Encoded protein: CASSRGRPGTVFGGSYEQYF. The gene calls are TRBV6-1 and TRBJ2-7; TRBD1 aligns across 7 bases. Germline-derived CDR1 and CDR2 are MNHNS and SASEGT. This CDR3 comprises 20 residues. The trim removed 5 bases at V and 1 base at J, leaving 23 bases unmatched.